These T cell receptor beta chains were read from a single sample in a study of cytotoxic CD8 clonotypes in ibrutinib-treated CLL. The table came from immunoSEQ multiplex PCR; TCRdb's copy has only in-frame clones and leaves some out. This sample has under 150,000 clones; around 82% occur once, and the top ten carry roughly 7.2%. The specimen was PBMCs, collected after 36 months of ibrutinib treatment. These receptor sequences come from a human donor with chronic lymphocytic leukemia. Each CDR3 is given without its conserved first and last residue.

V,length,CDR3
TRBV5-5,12,ASSSPTDNYGYT
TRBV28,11,AAGAASSYEQY
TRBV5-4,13,ASSYGQGYGNTIY
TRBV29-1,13,SVVGGQAGYNEQF
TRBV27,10,ASRTMGNEQF
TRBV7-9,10,ASSSIYNEQF
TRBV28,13,ASSSGNSGGYGYT
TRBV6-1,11,ASSETGRQPQH
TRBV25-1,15,ASSEIRGGRAGNEQF
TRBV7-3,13,ASSVNNRYYNEQF
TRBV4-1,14,ASSQGDRGFGNEQF
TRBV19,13,ASNPWGQGIQPQH
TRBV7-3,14,ASSRLPTRSNQPQH
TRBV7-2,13,ASSFLSASSYEQY
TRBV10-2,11,ASSRREAYEQY
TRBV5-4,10,ASSLLGETQY
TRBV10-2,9,ASSEGLEQY
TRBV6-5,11,ASRVTAFYGYT
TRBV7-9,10,ATGAGYNEQF
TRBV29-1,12,SVSLLSRGNEQF
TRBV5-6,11,ASSRGGVEEQY
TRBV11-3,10,ASSYQGSTQF
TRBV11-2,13,ASSWTGARLYEQY
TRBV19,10,ASSLAGDTQY
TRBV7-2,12,ASSLGTANYGYT
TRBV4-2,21,ASSQGLGSWTGNGKSYNSPLH
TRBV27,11,ASSLLRDSEAF
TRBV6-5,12,ASSWTVGSYGYT
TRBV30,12,AWSRGTVNEKLF
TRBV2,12,ASSTSGLPSEQY
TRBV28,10,ASSYRVQPQH
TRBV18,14,ASSPQTPGAKNIQY
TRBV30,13,AWSVLRGGSDTQY
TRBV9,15,ASSVLKGLAGTEKQF
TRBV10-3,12,ATQDRPDNYGYT
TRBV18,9,ASSPQGTQY
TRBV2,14,ASGPGLGLGQETQY
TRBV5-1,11,ASSSAASTEAF
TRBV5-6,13,ASTGPLPVGDTQY
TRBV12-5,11,ASGLLGINGYT
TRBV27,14,ASSGYLAGDTDTQY
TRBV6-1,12,ASAGAPLHNEQF
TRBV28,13,ASSLSVGVGEKLF
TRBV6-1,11,ASSETAELGYT
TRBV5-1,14,ASSPSTGRIYNEQF
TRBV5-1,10,ASSRDWNEQF
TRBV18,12,ASSPGQMNTEAF
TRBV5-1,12,ASSDGPRADTQY
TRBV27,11,ASSPDRLGEQY
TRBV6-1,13,ASSDMVGPTDTQY